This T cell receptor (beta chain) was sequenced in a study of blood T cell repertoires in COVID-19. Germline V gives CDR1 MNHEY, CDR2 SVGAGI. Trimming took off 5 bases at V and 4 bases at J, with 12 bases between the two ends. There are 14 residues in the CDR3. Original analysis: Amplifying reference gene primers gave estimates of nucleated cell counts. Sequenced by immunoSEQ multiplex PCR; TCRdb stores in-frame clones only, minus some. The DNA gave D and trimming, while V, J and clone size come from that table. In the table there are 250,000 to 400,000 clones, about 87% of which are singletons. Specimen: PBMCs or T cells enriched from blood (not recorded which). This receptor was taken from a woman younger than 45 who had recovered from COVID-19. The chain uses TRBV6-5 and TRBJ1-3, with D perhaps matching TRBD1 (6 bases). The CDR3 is CASSTGYPGNTIYF. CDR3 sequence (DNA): TGTGCCAGCAGTACAGGGTATCCCGGAAACACCATATATTTT.